These 7 T cell receptor beta chains share one sample of origin, sequenced in a study of CD8+CD57+ T cells in acquired aplastic anemia. Genomic DNA provided the template from which TCR beta VDJ and CDR3 profiles were obtained. TCRdb re-called the reads through MiXCR, storing one row per CDR3 protein. Of approximately 200,000 distinct CDR3 sequences listed, 64% are singletons. Sequenced sample: sorted CD4+, CD8+, or CD8+CD57+ T cells (not recorded which) from PBMCs. The receptor source for this set is a human donor with severe aplastic anemia or a healthy control (not recorded which).

This clonotype was recorded at least ten times. CDR3 in amino acids: CATSDSGDTGELFF. DNA of the CDR3: TGTGCCACCAGTGACTCGGGAGATACCGGGGAGCTGTTTTTT. V usage is TRBV24-1 and J usage is TRBJ2-2, with a weak D call TRBD2 (6 bases). The CDR3 is made up of 14 amino acids. The germline V gene has CDR1 KGHDR and CDR2 SFDVKD. Trimming shortened V by 4 bases and J by 5 bases, and 10 bases separated the two germline ends.

In its sample, this clonotype was seen a few times. The chain uses TRBV20-1 and TRBJ2-7; D possibly corresponds to TRBD1 (6 bases). Trimming left V 1 base short and J 2 bases short, with 9 bases between. The CDR3 is 13 amino acids. Germline CDR1 is DFQATT and CDR2 is SNEGSKA (reference sequence). The CDR3 is CSARGDKPYEQYF. The CDR3 DNA reads as TGCAGTGCTAGAGGGGACAAACCCTACGAGCAGTACTTC.

The chain recombines TRBV6-4 with TRBJ2-5, with a possible D match to TRBD1 (8 bases). The CDR3 length is 14 residues. From germline, CDR1 is MRHNA and CDR2 SNTAGT. With 5 bases removed from V and 5 bases from J, the gap between germline ends came to 15 bases. The CDR3 loop reads CASSPTGEGETQYF. CDR3 DNA: TGTGCCAGCAGTCCGACAGGGGAGGGGGAGACCCAGTACTTC.

The genes are TRBV7-9 and TRBJ2-5, with a weak D call TRBD1 (6 bases). The germline V gene encodes CDR1 SEHNR and CDR2 FQNEAQ (reference sequence). CDR3 size: 14 residues. V was shortened by 5 bases and J by 5 bases, with 15 bases between the two germline ends. This CDR3 reads CASSPPDRAETQYF. CDR3 DNA: TGTGCCAGCAGCCCCCCGGACAGAGCGGAGACCCAGTACTTC.

The J gene is TRBJ1-2, the V gene TRBV6-4; 7 nucleotides match TRBD1. Germline V gene data show CDR1 as MRHNA and CDR2 as SNTAGT. The CDR3 runs 14 residues. The V and J ends lost 0 bases and 6 bases, in that order; junction bases with no gene match: 4. The CDR3: CASSDSEGANGYTF. CDR3 nucleotides: TGTGCCAGCAGTGACTCAGAGGGGGCAAATGGCTACACCTTC.

The rearrangement joins TRBV7-9 to TRBJ2-1, with D unclear. V shed 5 bases and J shed 2 bases, with 13 bases lying between them. The CDR3 is 15 residues long. Germline V gives CDR1 SEHNR, CDR2 FQNEAQ (reference sequence). CDR3 region: CASSLGNSPYNEQFF. The CDR3 region has the DNA TGTGCCAGCAGCCTAGGGAATTCCCCCTACAATGAGCAGTTCTTC.

In this sample, this clonotype turned up a few times. This rearrangement joins TRBV5-1 to TRBJ2-2; D gene ambiguous. V lost 0 bases, J lost 4 bases, and 7 bases lay in between. Germline CDR1 and CDR2: SGHRS and YFSETQ. The CDR3 has 14 residues. The CDR3 loop is CASSLDGSTGELFF. Here the CDR3 DNA reads TGCGCCAGCAGCTTGGACGGTTCCACCGGGGAGCTGTTTTTT.